Shown below are 6 T cell receptor beta chains from a single sample sequenced in a study of T cells in Graves' hyperthyroidism and ophthalmopathy (dated by TCRdb to the late 2010s). The method was multiplex PCR. The data were produced on an Illumina HiSeq 2000. The TCR beta CDR3 regions were amplified from RNA transcripts. For the first round of RT-PCR on the TCR CDR3, the HTBI primer set was used together with the Qiagen OneStep RT-PCR kit. TCRdb trimmed the raw reads at Q25, called clones with MiXCR and kept productive beta chains. Each CDR3 protein gets just one entry, which takes the most common genes and DNA from the rows behind it. Here the sample has fewer than 750,000 distinct CDR3 sequences; roughly 50% occur a single time. The ten top clones hold around 7.7% of the sample. The sample taken for sequencing was peripheral blood or thyroid tissue (not recorded which). The source of these receptors is a woman aged 18-30 years with Graves' hyperthyroidism.

Written as DNA, the CDR3 is TGCGCCAGCAGCTCAGGGACTAGCGGGAGAAAGGTCTACGAGCAGTACTTC. Residues: CASSSGTSGRKVYEQYF. The chain carries TRBV5-1 and TRBJ2-7, with TRBD2 matching over 14 bases. There are 17 residues in the CDR3. CDR1 is SGHRS and CDR2 is YFSETQ in the germline V gene. Trimming removed 3 bases from V and 3 bases from J; junction bases left unmatched: 8.

This chain links TRBV20-1 with TRBJ1-6; D possibly corresponds to TRBD1 (6 bases). CDR3 length: 14 residues. CDR1 DFQATT and CDR2 SNEGSKA come from the germline V gene (reference sequence). V lost 1 base, J lost 7 bases, and 11 bases lay in between. CDR3 loop: CSARGQATNSPLHF. CDR3 DNA: TGCAGTGCTAGAGGACAGGCAACCAATTCACCCCTCCACTTT.

This clonotype was counted many times. The V gene is TRBV5-1, the J gene TRBJ2-2; 7 positions match TRBD1. The V gene's germline CDR1 is SGHRS and CDR2 YFSETQ. V lost 0 bases to trimming and J lost 3 bases; unmatched junction nucleotides: 2. CDR3 length equals 15 residues. The CDR3 bases are TGCGCCAGCAGCTTGGCGGACAGGTACACCGGGGAGCTGTTTTTT. The encoded protein is CASSLADRYTGELFF. The full variable domain, in which reference TRBV5-1 and TRBJ2-2 provide the parts outside the CDR3, is KAGVTQTPRYLIKTRGQQVTLSCSPISGHRSVSWYQQTPGQGLQFLFEYFSETQRNKGNFPGRFSGRQFSNSRSEMNVSTLELGDSALYLCASSLADRYTGELFFGEGSRLTVL.

V gene TRBV24-1 combines with J gene TRBJ1-1; D may be TRBD1 (6 bases). Trimming stripped 1 base from V and 14 bases from J, with 16 bases between. Germline loops: CDR1 KGHDR, CDR2 SFDVKD. The CDR3 length is 13 residues. The CDR3 protein is CATSDFGGNERFF. In DNA form, the CDR3 reads TGTGCCACCAGTGATTTCGGGGGCAATGAGCGGTTCTTT.

This clonotype has a count of ten or more. This chain joins TRBV2 and TRBJ2-7; 9 nucleotides align to TRBD2. CDR1 is SNHLY and CDR2 is FYNNEI in the germline V gene. This CDR3 contains 15 residues. V shed 3 bases, J shed 5 bases, and the junction held 8 bases outside the gene matches. As DNA, the CDR3 is TGTGCCAGCAGTGATATTGGTAGCGGGAGCGACGAGCAGTACTTC. As protein: CASSDIGSGSDEQYF.

This clonotype was seen repeatedly, ten times or more. The CDR3 coding sequence is TGTGCCAGCAGGAGTAGCGGAACCTACGAGCAGTACTTC. Translating gives CASRSSGTYEQYF. This rearrangement joins TRBV6-1 to TRBJ2-7, with D possibly TRBD2 on 6 matching bases. This CDR3 is built from 13 residues. Germline V gene sequence: CDR1 MNHNS, CDR2 SASEGT. V lost 6 bases and J 2 bases, leaving 11 bases between the germline ends.